Given below is one TCR beta chain in context. Its antigen remains unidentified. No base quality values were provided; no much bigger clone lies one nucleotide off. TCRbeta CDR3 regions were amplified from genomic DNA by means of the immunoSEQ Assay, a bias-controlled multiplex PCR. On the authors' methods: The number of nucleated cells in each sample was estimated by amplification of reference gene primers within the assay. To quantify the absolute abundance of each unique TCRbeta CDR3 rearrangement, sequence reads were collapsed and filtered. For each sample, productive Simpson clonality was calculated as the square root of Simpson's diversity index across productive rearrangements. TCRdb obtained this table from immuneACCESS and retained in-frame rearrangements with V and J assigned. These tables miss some clones; where compared with another copy, unresolved V genes account for less than half of the shortfall, and the remainder is unexplained. V, J and clone size are taken as reported in that table, and D and trimming were inferred from the DNA itself. For this sample there are roughly 200,000 clones; approximately 86% appear just once. The top ten hold about 4% of the sample.

Participants in the prospective study were enrolled through a virtual design, were aged roughly 18 to 100 years, and lived in 24 United States geographic areas. Cohort assignment in the prospective study relied on participant-reported clinical history from a screening survey and a study questionnaire. A participant counted as exposed if, within 2 weeks of entering the study, that participant had been in contact with someone who had a PCR-confirmed or clinician-diagnosed COVID-19 case. In the prospective study, whole blood, serum and a nasopharyngeal or oropharyngeal swab were collected from each participant by mobile phlebotomists. Participants in the prospective study had the option to provide additional blood draws and questionnaires over a roughly 2-month period. Before DNA extraction, prospective study blood samples were shipped either frozen or at room temperature. This specimen belongs to a study of blood T cell repertoires in COVID-19 (dated by TCRdb to about 2020). For context, the study as a whole: Samples covering the acute and convalescent phases of COVID-19 were provided by collaborators in the United States, Italy and Spain. The material from the prospective study consisted of cDNA or gDNA derived from T cells, B-cell-depleted T cells, or PBMCs. Where available, HLA class I and class II types were taken from metadata supplied by the sample provider and were not determined by assay-based typing. The repertoires were made available in a free public database intended to serve as a resource for research on the immune response to SARS-CoV-2. The samples were drawn from the first 160 participants of the ongoing ImmuneRACE study and from over 950 subjects provided by 6 global collaborators. The sample metadata nearly always contained a de-identified subject ID, COVID-19 status, age in years and sex. Subjects who had been exposed to COVID-19, were actively infected with it, or had recovered from it provided the deeply sampled blood TCRbeta repertoires that made up the dataset.

CDR1 and CDR2, per the germline V gene, are SNHLY and FYNNEI. The CDR3 runs 18 amino acids, cysteine and phenylalanine included. The CDR3 DNA has 54 bases and is translated from base 1. Trimmed from V: 2 bases; trimmed from J: 0 bases; junction bases lacking a gene match: 10. Overall study results and their limits: Clinical and demographic metadata were provided uncurated, with the amount varying by source and participant.

The chain is made from TRBV2 and TRBJ1-5, and 7 junction bases match TRBD1. The TCR was taken from a woman aged 25 to 39 who had been exposed to COVID-19. Sequences were obtained from PBMCs or T cells enriched from blood (not recorded which). The CDR3 reads CASSEPQGRRDSNQPQHF. The DNA is as follows: TGTGCCAGCAGTGAACCACAGGGGCGTCGGGATAGCAATCAGCCCCAGCATTTT.